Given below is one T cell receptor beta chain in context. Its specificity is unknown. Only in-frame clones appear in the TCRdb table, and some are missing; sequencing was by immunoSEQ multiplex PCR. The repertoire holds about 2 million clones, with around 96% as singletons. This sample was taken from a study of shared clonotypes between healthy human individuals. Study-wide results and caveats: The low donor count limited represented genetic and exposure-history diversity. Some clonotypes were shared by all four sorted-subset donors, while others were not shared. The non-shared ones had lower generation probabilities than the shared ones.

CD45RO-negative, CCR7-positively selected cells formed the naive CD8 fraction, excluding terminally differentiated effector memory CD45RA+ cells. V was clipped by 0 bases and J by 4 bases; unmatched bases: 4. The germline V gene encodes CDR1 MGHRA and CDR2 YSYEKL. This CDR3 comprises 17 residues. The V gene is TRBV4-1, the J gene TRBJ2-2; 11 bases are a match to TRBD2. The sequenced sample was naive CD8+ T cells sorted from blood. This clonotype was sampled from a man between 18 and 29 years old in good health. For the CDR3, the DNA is TGCGCCAGCAGCCAAGAACTAGCGGGGGACCTCACCGGGGAGCTGTTTTTT. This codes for CASSQELAGDLTGELFF.